Listed here are 22 T cell receptor beta chains from one sample, sequenced in a study of blood T cell repertoires in COVID-19. Using immunoSEQ multiplex PCR, the repertoire was profiled, and TCRdb retains in-frame clones only, with some absent. The table includes about 100,000 clones, 80% to 90% detected once. Sequencing was done on a sample of peripheral blood. Receptors were obtained from a man of 80 years or more with active or convalescent COVID-19.

This chain connects TRBV7-8 to TRBJ2-5; D unclear. Trimming pared 10 bases from V and 1 base from J, leaving 10 bases between. The CDR3 totals 12 residues. Per germline, CDR1 SGHVS and CDR2 FQNEAQ. CDR3 nucleotides: TGTGCCATTTCCCAACTCCAAGAGACCCAGTACTTC. Translated, it gives CAISQLQETQYF.

The V call is TRBV24-1, the J call TRBJ2-1; 12 nucleotides agree with TRBD2. Trimming at V came to 4 bases and at J to 10 bases, leaving 7 bases not matched to a gene. There are 15 residues in the CDR3. Germline V gives CDR1 KGHDR, CDR2 SFDVKD. CDR3 sequence: CATSDRTSGKGEQFF. CDR3 nucleotides: TGTGCCACCAGTGACCGGACTAGCGGGAAAGGAGAGCAGTTCTTC.

This rearrangement joins TRBV7-3 to TRBJ2-5; D perhaps matches TRBD2 (5 bases). CDR1 and CDR2 from the germline V gene are SGHTA and FQGTGA. Trimming cost V 2 bases and J 4 bases, with 14 bases left between them. CDR3 length equals 15 residues. The CDR3 DNA is TGTGCCAGCAGCTTATTGGGTAGCGTTGGAGAGACCCAGTACTTC. As protein: CASSLLGSVGETQYF. Full variable domain (missing parts from reference TRBV7-3 and TRBJ2-5): GAGVSQTPSNKVTEKGKYVELRCDPISGHTALYWYRQSLGQGPEFLIYFQGTGAADDSGLPNDRFFAVRPEGSVSTLKIQRTERGDSAVYLCASSLLGSVGETQYFGPGTRLLVL.

The chain employs TRBV5-1 and TRBJ2-1; 9 bases match TRBD1. Trimming cost V 0 bases and J 4 bases; bases outside gene matches: 2. This CDR3 has 15 amino acids. The germline CDR1 and CDR2 sequences are SGHRS and YFSETQ. The CDR3 nucleotides are TGCGCCAGCAGCTTGGCGGGACAGGGTTACAATGAGCAGTTCTTC. Translated, it gives CASSLAGQGYNEQFF. Full variable domain (outside the CDR3, taken from reference TRBV5-1 and TRBJ2-1): KAGVTQTPRYLIKTRGQQVTLSCSPISGHRSVSWYQQTPGQGLQFLFEYFSETQRNKGNFPGRFSGRQFSNSRSEMNVSTLELGDSALYLCASSLAGQGYNEQFFGPGTRLTVL.

The genes are TRBV5-1 and TRBJ2-3; no firm D call. The CDR3 is 16 amino acids. V lost 0 bases, J lost 4 bases, and 15 bases lay in between. The germline gives CDR1 SGHRS, CDR2 YFSETQ. The CDR3 protein is CASSLAPTTLADTQYF. CDR3 bases: TGCGCCAGCAGCTTGGCCCCTACCACTTTAGCAGATACGCAGTATTTT.

The chain combines TRBV5-6 with TRBJ2-5, with D unresolved. Germline CDR1 reads SGHDT; CDR2 reads YYEEEE. The ends were cut back, 7 bases at V and 1 base at J, with 11 bases in the middle. This CDR3 has 13 amino acids. The CDR3: CASSPVAQETQYF. The CDR3 DNA reads as TGTGCCAGCTCCCCGGTCGCCCAAGAGACCCAGTACTTC.

Here the CDR3 reads CASSVGLSRTDSGNTIYF. The CDR3 bases are TGTGCCAGCAGCGTAGGATTATCTAGGACAGACTCTGGAAACACCATATATTTT. This rearrangement joins TRBV9 to TRBJ1-3; a possible D gene is TRBD1 (6 bases). The germline V gene encodes CDR1 SGDLS and CDR2 YYNGEE. Between the trimmed V and J ends, which lost 0 bases and 0 bases, there was a span of 16 bases. This CDR3 spans 18 amino acids.

This chain connects TRBV2 to TRBJ2-1; D remains unclear. From germline, CDR1 is SNHLY and CDR2 FYNNEI. Between the trimmed V and J ends, which lost 4 bases and 5 bases, there was a span of 9 bases. The CDR3 sequence is 13 residues long. The CDR3, as DNA: TGTGCCAGCAGTGGTAACAGAGACAATGAGCAGTTCTTC. Amino acid sequence: CASSGNRDNEQFF.

CDR3 protein: CATSIGGMGANVLTF. The CDR3 region has the DNA TGTGCCACCAGCATCGGGGGGATGGGGGCCAACGTCCTGACTTTC. The V and J genes are TRBV15 and TRBJ2-6; 7 bases are shared with TRBD2. Per the germline V gene, CDR1 is LNHNV and CDR2 is YYDKDF (reference sequence). The ends lost 4 bases at V and 4 bases at J; junction bases unmatched: 4. The CDR3 has 15 residues. The full variable domain, in which reference TRBV15 and TRBJ2-6 provide the parts outside the CDR3, is DAMVIQNPRYQVTQFGKPVTLSCSQTLNHNVMYWYQQKSSQAPKLLFHYYDKDFNNEADTPDNFQSRRPNTSFCFLDIRSPGLGDTAMYLCATSIGGMGANVLTFGAGSRLTVL.

The chain employs TRBV28 and TRBJ1-4; the D gene is possibly TRBD1 (5 bases). Trimming removed 5 bases at V and 4 bases at J, with 14 bases between. Germline V gene lookup returns CDR1 MDHEN and CDR2 SYDVKM. CDR3 size: 15 residues. CDR3 DNA sequence: TGTGCCAGCAGTCGGGGGAGGGCAATTAATGAAAAACTGTTTTTT. Its translation: CASSRGRAINEKLFF.

The rearrangement uses TRBV27 and TRBJ2-7; 12 bases align to TRBD2. Germline lookup yields CDR1 MNHEY and CDR2 SMNVEV (reference sequence). CDR3 size: 16 residues. V shed 5 bases and J 3 bases; nucleotides not matched to a gene: 8. The CDR3 reads CASSGPGLAGVYEQYF. The CDR3 DNA follows: TGTGCCAGCAGTGGCCCGGGACTAGCGGGCGTCTACGAGCAGTACTTC.

In DNA, the CDR3 is TGCGCCAGCAGCCAAGTGGGCGGACAGGGGGCTCTAGGGGCCAACGTCCTGACTTTC. As protein: CASSQVGGQGALGANVLTF. This chain connects TRBV4-3 to TRBJ2-6; TRBD1 matches at 11 bases. Germline V gene data show CDR1 as LGHNA and CDR2 as YSLEER. J lost 4 bases, V lost 1 base, and 9 bases had no gene match. The CDR3 has 19 residues.

The chain uses TRBV10-3 and TRBJ1-1, with D uncertain. Trimming cost V 3 bases and J 0 bases, with 11 bases left between them. This CDR3 region has 15 residues. Germline values: CDR1 ENHRY, CDR2 SYGVKD. CDR3 loop: CAISEPGVLNTEAFF. For the CDR3, the DNA is TGTGCCATCAGTGAACCCGGGGTACTGAACACTGAAGCTTTCTTT.

CDR3: CASLGLGYTF. The CDR3 DNA reads as TGTGCCAGTCTGGGGCTTGGCTACACCTTC. The V and J genes are TRBV19 and TRBJ1-2; tentative D call: TRBD1 (5 bases). Per germline, CDR1 LNHDA and CDR2 SQIVND (reference sequence). With 8 bases removed from V and 7 bases from J, the gap between germline ends came to 8 bases. The CDR3 contains 10 residues.

The chain links TRBV11-3 to TRBJ2-1; TRBD1 matches at 8 bases. V dropped 3 bases and J dropped 16; count of bases not matched to a gene: 11. The CDR3 is made up of 13 amino acids. Germline loops: CDR1 SGHNT, CDR2 YENEEA. CDR3 amino acids: CASSFRPDRVLFF. CDR3 nucleotide sequence: TGTGCCAGCAGCTTCCGTCCGGACAGGGTTCTATTCTTC.

Written as DNA, the CDR3 is TGTGCCAGCAGTCCCGGGGTCTATGGCTACACCTTC. Translated: CASSPGVYGYTF. The V and J genes are TRBV12-3 or TRBV12-4 and TRBJ1-2; D is unresolved. Trimming removed 5 bases from V and 4 bases from J, with 8 bases in between. The CDR3 is made up of 12 amino acids.

This sequence joins TRBV6-4 and TRBJ2-1; perhaps TRBD2 as D (6 bases). The V and J ends lost 1 base and 9 bases respectively, with 16 bases between them. From germline, CDR1 is MRHNA and CDR2 SNTAGT. This CDR3 region has 15 residues. DNA for the CDR3: TGTGCCAGCAGTGACTATTTCGGGAGAATCTCTGAGCAGTTCTTC. Residues: CASSDYFGRISEQFF.

The chain links TRBV3-1 (or the pseudogene TRBV3-2) to TRBJ2-5, with D possibly TRBD2 on 7 matching bases. Trimming stripped 2 bases from V and 8 bases from J, with 15 bases between. Germline CDR1 LGHDT, CDR2 YNNKEL (reference sequence). The CDR3 covers 14 residues. In nucleotides, the CDR3 is TGTGCCAGCAGCCAAATGCGGGGGCGCAGTACCCAGTACTTC. Translation: CASSQMRGRSTQYF.

CDR3 in DNA: TGTGCCAGCAGCTCGCCGGACAGGGGTGCTACTGAAGCTTTCTTT. It codes for CASSSPDRGATEAFF. V gene TRBV7-2 combines with J gene TRBJ1-1; 9 bases are shared with TRBD1. There are 15 residues in the CDR3. Germline V gives CDR1 SGHTA, CDR2 FQGNSA. The V and J ends lost 4 bases and 5 bases, in that order; junction bases with no gene match: 8. The whole variable domain, filled in from reference TRBV7-2 and TRBJ1-1, reads GAGVSQSPSNKVTEKGKDVELRCDPISGHTALYWYRQSLGQGLEFLIYFQGNSAPDKSGLPSDRFSAERTGGSVSTLTIQRTQQEDSAVYLCASSSPDRGATEAFFGQGTRLTVV.

V gene TRBV7-9 combines with J gene TRBJ1-1; 9 nucleotides agree with TRBD1. Per germline, CDR1 SEHNR and CDR2 FQNEAQ (reference sequence). This CDR3 has 14 amino acids. The junction had 1 base not matched to a gene; V was cut back by 4 bases and J by 1 base. For the CDR3, the DNA is TGTGCCAGCAGCTCGGGACAGGGGAACACTGAAGCTTTCTTT. It is translated as CASSSGQGNTEAFF.

This chain joins TRBV29-1 and TRBJ2-2; no firm D call. Trimming cost V 3 bases and J 8 bases, with 7 bases left between them. Germline loops: CDR1 SQVTM, CDR2 ANQGSEA. The length of the CDR3 is 11 residues. CDR3 nucleotides: TGCAGCGTTGACCGCGGAGGGGAGCTGTTTTTT. This codes for CSVDRGGELFF.

The V call is TRBV28, the J call TRBJ2-7, with D tentatively TRBD1 (7 bases). This CDR3 has 14 amino acids. V lost 5 bases, J lost 7 bases, and 18 bases lay in between. Germline lookup yields CDR1 MDHEN and CDR2 SYDVKM. The CDR3 DNA is TGTGCCAGCAGTCCGACAGGGACGCTAGCGGAGCAGTACTTC. Translation gives CASSPTGTLAEQYF. Combining the CDR3 with reference TRBV28 and TRBJ2-7 gives the whole variable domain DVKVTQSSRYLVKRTGEKVFLECVQDMDHENMFWYRQDPGLGLRLIYFSYDVKMKEKGDIPEGYSVSREKKERFSLILESASTNQTSMYLCASSPTGTLAEQYFGPGTRLTVT.